This entry features one T cell receptor (beta chain) sequence. Its specific antigen is unknown. No quality values exist for individual bases; no much larger clone is one base distant. The germline V gene provides CDR1 SGHRS and CDR2 YFSETQ. Between the V and J ends, shortened by 5 bases and 4 bases respectively, the junction contains 24 bases. From cysteine to phenylalanine, the CDR3 is 17 amino acids long. The sequence is cut down to CDR3 DNA, 51 bases in frame from base 1. The sample originates from a study of blood T cell repertoires in COVID-19 (dated by TCRdb to the early 2020s). Broadly, across the study: Collaborator samples came from the United States, Italy and Spain and covered acute and convalescent phases of COVID-19. The prospective study material was composed of cDNA or gDNA derived from T cells, B-cell-depleted T cells, or PBMCs. Deeply sampled blood TCRbeta repertoires from subjects exposed to, actively infected with, or recovered from COVID-19 were included in the dataset. The repertoires were released in a freely available public database meant as a resource for research on the immune response to SARS-CoV-2. The samples were drawn from two sources: the first 160 participants of the ongoing ImmuneRACE study, and 1,200 or so subjects contributed by 6 global collaborators. The sample metadata nearly always contained a de-identified subject ID, COVID-19 status, age in years and sex. Where available, HLA class I and class II types were taken from metadata supplied by the sample provider and were not determined by assay-based typing. Overall study results and their limits: The amount of clinical and demographic metadata varied by source and participant and was provided uncurated.

TCRbeta CDR3 regions were amplified from genomic DNA using the immunoSEQ Assay, a bias-controlled multiplex PCR. On the authors' methods: The number of nucleated cells in each sample was estimated from the amplification of reference gene primers within the assay. To quantify the absolute abundance of each unique TCRbeta CDR3 rearrangement, sequence reads were collapsed and filtered. Productive Simpson clonality was computed per sample as the square root of Simpson's diversity index over productive rearrangements. Imported from immuneACCESS, the table was reduced by TCRdb to in-frame sequences with V and J called. These copies leave out some clones; in studies compared against another copy, an unresolved V gene accounts for under half, and the cause of the remainder is not known. V and J calls plus clone size are reproduced from that table; the DNA served to infer D and trimming. Present in this sample are 300,000 to 400,000 clones, over 85% of which were seen just once. In total, the top ten clones hold 2.6% of the sample.

In the prospective study, participants were 18 to 89 years old, resided in about 25 geographic areas of the United States, and were enrolled through a virtual design. In the prospective study, cohorts were assigned on the basis of participant-reported clinical history obtained from a screening survey and a study questionnaire. Recovered participants in ImmuneRACE Cohort 3 were defined by two consecutive negative NP/OP PCR tests, clearance by a healthcare professional, or resolution of symptoms. Each participant in the prospective study had whole blood, serum and a nasopharyngeal or oropharyngeal swab collected by mobile phlebotomists. Prospective study participants could optionally give additional blood draws and questionnaires over an approximately 2-month period. Before DNA extraction, blood samples from the prospective study were shipped at room temperature or frozen.

The rearrangement combines TRBV5-1 with TRBJ2-5; tentative D gene TRBD2, with 7 bases matching. This sequence originates from a man aged 55 to 70 who had recovered from COVID-19. Source material: PBMCs or T cells enriched from blood (not recorded which). The CDR3 region has the sequence CASRMGGRITQGETQYF. In nucleotide form, the sequence is TGCGCCAGCAGGATGGGGGGGCGAATTACGCAGGGAGAGACCCAGTACTTC.